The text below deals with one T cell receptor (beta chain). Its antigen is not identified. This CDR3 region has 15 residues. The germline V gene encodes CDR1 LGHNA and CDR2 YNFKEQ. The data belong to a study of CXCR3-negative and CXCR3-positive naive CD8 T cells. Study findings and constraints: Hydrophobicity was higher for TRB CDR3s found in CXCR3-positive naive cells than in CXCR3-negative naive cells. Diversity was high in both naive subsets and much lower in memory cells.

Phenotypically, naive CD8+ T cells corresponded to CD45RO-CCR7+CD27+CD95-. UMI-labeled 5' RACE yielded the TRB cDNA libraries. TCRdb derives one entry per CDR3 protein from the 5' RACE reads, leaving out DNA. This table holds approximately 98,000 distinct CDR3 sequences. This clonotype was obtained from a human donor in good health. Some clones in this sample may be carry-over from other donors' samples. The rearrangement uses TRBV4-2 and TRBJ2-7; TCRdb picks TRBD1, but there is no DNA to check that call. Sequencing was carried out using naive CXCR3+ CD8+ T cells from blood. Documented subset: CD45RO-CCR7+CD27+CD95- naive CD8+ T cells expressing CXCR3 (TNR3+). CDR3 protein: CASSHAGTGTYEQYF.